A selection of T cell receptor beta chains follows, all from one sample in a study of Ad26.COV2.S vaccination and SARS-CoV-2 variants. Sequenced by immunoSEQ multiplex PCR; TCRdb stores in-frame clones only, minus some. The repertoire holds around 300,000 clones, 70% to 90% seen once, with roughly 10% in the top ten. The source was peripheral blood, collected in a trial of Ad26.COV2.S vaccine versus placebo. Receptor source: a person between 18 and 65 years old who received the Ad26.COV2.S COVID-19 vaccine or a placebo. The CDR3 runs from the conserved cysteine through the conserved F or W.

V gene: TRBV6-5
J gene: TRBJ2-7
CDR3 protein: CASSSPTGNPYEQYF

V gene: TRBV7-8
J gene: TRBJ1-1
CDR3 protein: CASSLDRGGTEAFF

V gene: TRBV29-1
J gene: TRBJ2-1
CDR3 protein: CSVVTGSSYNEQFF

V gene: TRBV30
J gene: TRBJ1-6
CDR3 protein: CAWSVDREWRSPLHF

V gene: TRBV15
J gene: TRBJ1-4
CDR3 protein: CATSRQGNEKLFF

V gene: TRBV19
J gene: TRBJ2-4
CDR3 protein: CASNGYIQYF

V gene: TRBV7-9
J gene: TRBJ2-3
CDR3 protein: CASSRRFTDTPLRTDTQYF

V gene: TRBV7-9
J gene: TRBJ2-3
CDR3 protein: CASSLLAGLTDTQYF

V gene: TRBV5-4
J gene: TRBJ1-3
CDR3 protein: CASSLKGTISGNTIYF

V gene: TRBV28
J gene: TRBJ1-1
CDR3 protein: CASIPGKTRLNTEAFF

V gene: TRBV7-3
J gene: TRBJ2-2
CDR3 protein: CASSFPVTGTGELFF

V gene: TRBV30
J gene: TRBJ1-3
CDR3 protein: CAGKGQGAGNTIYF

V gene: TRBV5-1
J gene: TRBJ2-7
CDR3 protein: CASSLGTGGSRYGEQYF

V gene: TRBV28
J gene: TRBJ2-5
CDR3 protein: CASSFQVETQYF

V gene: TRBV7-3
J gene: TRBJ2-1
CDR3 protein: CASSLRGSGASYNEQFF

V gene: TRBV28
J gene: TRBJ1-1
CDR3 protein: CASSGLSRTEAFF

V gene: TRBV3-1/TRBV3-2
J gene: TRBJ1-5
CDR3 protein: CASSPPTSNQPQHF